This T cell receptor (beta chain) was observed in a study of blood T cell repertoires in COVID-19. Study at large: There were acute and convalescent COVID-19 samples, and they came from the United States, Italy and Spain.

Original analysis: Scientists estimated how many nucleated cells there were by amplifying reference gene primers. Assay: immunoSEQ multiplex PCR; the TCRdb copy retains only in-frame clones and omits some. That table is the source of V, J and clone size, and D and trimming were worked out from the DNA. The sample lists about 58,000 clones; around nine tenths were seen once. V lost 1 base, J lost 6 bases, and 10 bases stayed unmatched. Germline V lookup: CDR1 MGHRA, CDR2 YSYEKL. This CDR3 is built from 17 residues. This receptor was taken from a woman between 70 and 85 years old with active COVID-19. Specimen: peripheral blood. The V and J genes are TRBV4-1 and TRBJ2-1, with 9 bases aligning to TRBD2. The DNA of the CDR3 is TGCGCCAGCAGCCAAGGTTTCAGGGCGGGAGGGGGCAATGAGCAGTTCTTC. It yields the protein CASSQGFRAGGGNEQFF.